These 18 T cell receptor beta chains were sequenced from one sample in a study of blood T cell repertoires in COVID-19. Method: immunoSEQ multiplex PCR; TCRdb's copy keeps in-frame clones and lacks some. The table has about 220,000 clones, approximately 81% seen once; the top ten hold 5.1%. Input material: peripheral blood. The source is a woman aged 55-70 years who had recovered from COVID-19.

CDR3 amino acids: CASRMGTGNYEQYF. CDR3 DNA sequence: TGTGCCAGCCGAATGGGGACAGGGAATTACGAGCAGTACTTC. The chain links TRBV7-9 to TRBJ2-7, with TRBD1 matching 9 bases. With V trimmed by 8 bases and J by 4 bases, 9 bases remained unmatched. This CDR3 region has 14 residues. The germline V gene has CDR1 SEHNR and CDR2 FQNEAQ (reference sequence).

J is TRBJ1-5 and V is TRBV30, with 8 bases lining up with TRBD1. The germline V gene encodes CDR1 GTSNPN and CDR2 SVGIG (reference sequence). With 3 bases clipped from V and 0 bases from J, the junction kept 10 bases outside the gene matches. The CDR3 extends over 17 amino acids. Here the CDR3 reads CAWSPRDRTYSNQPQHF. CDR3 sequence (DNA): TGTGCCTGGAGCCCCCGGGACAGGACTTATAGCAATCAGCCCCAGCATTTT.

The chain couples TRBV5-1 to TRBJ2-7; TRBD2 aligns across 11 bases. CDR1 and CDR2 from the germline V gene are SGHRS and YFSETQ. The trim removed 4 bases at V and 0 bases at J, leaving 12 bases unmatched. This CDR3 has 18 amino acids. DNA for the CDR3: TGCGCCAGCAGCCCACACGCGAGACTAGCGGGGAACTCCTACGAGCAGTACTTC. This gives the protein CASSPHARLAGNSYEQYF. Drawing the rest from reference TRBV5-1 and TRBJ2-7, the complete variable domain is KAGVTQTPRYLIKTRGQQVTLSCSPISGHRSVSWYQQTPGQGLQFLFEYFSETQRNKGNFPGRFSGRQFSNSRSEMNVSTLELGDSALYLCASSPHARLAGNSYEQYFGPGTRLTVT.

The rearrangement joins TRBV30 to TRBJ2-3; unclear D gene. The V gene lost 0 bases and the J gene lost 5 bases, with 6 bases spanning the gap. CDR3 length: 12 amino acids. The V gene's germline CDR1 is GTSNPN and CDR2 SVGIG (reference sequence). As DNA, the CDR3 is TGTGCCTGGAGTGTACTCGTAGATACGCAGTATTTT. Amino acids: CAWSVLVDTQYF.

The rearrangement joins TRBV7-9 to TRBJ2-4; the D gene is possibly TRBD2 (5 bases). This CDR3 is 18 amino acids long. V was clipped by 1 base and J by 0 bases, with 16 bases between them. Germline V CDR1 and CDR2: SEHNR, FQNEAQ (reference sequence). CDR3 in amino acids: CASSLVVYVGEAKNIQYF. DNA for the CDR3: TGTGCCAGCAGCTTAGTAGTGTACGTCGGGGAAGCCAAAAACATTCAGTACTTC.

This clone was seen just once. The chain carries TRBV25-1 and TRBJ1-2; 10 bases map to TRBD1. CDR3 size: 15 residues. Germline lookup yields CDR1 MGHDK and CDR2 SYGVNS. The V and J ends lost 7 bases and 8 bases, in that order; junction bases with no gene match: 13. CDR3 in amino acids: CASNPGTGESRGYTF. The CDR3 DNA sequence: TGTGCCAGCAATCCAGGGACAGGGGAATCGCGAGGCTACACCTTC.

The gene calls are TRBV9 and TRBJ1-3; D gene unclear. The CDR3 runs 15 residues. Deletions cut 0 bases from V and 0 bases from J, with 7 bases between. Germline V gives CDR1 SGDLS, CDR2 YYNGEE. The CDR3 DNA reads TGTGCCAGCAGCGTAGGGGCGCGCTCTGGAAACACCATATATTTT. It specifies CASSVGARSGNTIYF.

This chain links TRBV2 with TRBJ2-1; 8 bases agree with TRBD2. CDR1 and CDR2 from the germline V gene are SNHLY and FYNNEI. The CDR3 has 16 residues. Trimming at V came to 6 bases and at J to 0 bases, leaving 7 bases not matched to a gene. The CDR3 reads CASRGNSGASYNEQFF. DNA of the CDR3: TGTGCCAGCAGGGGAAATAGCGGGGCCTCCTACAATGAGCAGTTCTTC.

The rearrangement links TRBV6-5 to TRBJ1-1, with D possibly matching TRBD1 (6 bases). Germline V lookup: CDR1 MNHEY, CDR2 SVGAGI. The V end lost 6 bases, the J end lost 2 bases, and 16 bases lay between the germline ends. This CDR3 region has 15 residues. As DNA, the CDR3 is TGTGCCAGCAGACCCCCCAGGGGCCTAAACACTGAAGCTTTCTTT. Protein product: CASRPPRGLNTEAFF.

This chain joins TRBV12-3 or TRBV12-4 and TRBJ1-4; D is unresolved. There are 12 residues in the CDR3. V lost 0 bases, J lost 8 bases, and 4 bases lay in between. CDR3 DNA sequence: TGTGCCAGCAGTTTAGCCCGGGAAAAACTGTTTTTT. Amino acid sequence: CASSLAREKLFF.

J is TRBJ1-4 and V is TRBV7-9; the D is unclear. The CDR3 length is 15 residues. V shed 5 bases and J shed 0 bases, with 10 bases lying between them. Germline V gives CDR1 SEHNR, CDR2 FQNEAQ (reference sequence). The chain's CDR3 is CASSPGSATNEKLFF. CDR3 coding DNA: TGTGCCAGCAGCCCTGGCAGTGCAACTAATGAAAAACTGTTTTTT.

This chain links TRBV2 with TRBJ2-5, with a possible D match to TRBD1 (5 bases). This CDR3 region has 14 residues. Germline V gene sequence: CDR1 SNHLY, CDR2 FYNNEI. The V end was cut by 3 bases, the J end by 5 bases, with 13 bases between. As DNA, the CDR3 is TGTGCCAGCAGTGAGCCCAGGGTCAGGGAGACCCAGTACTTC. Protein sequence: CASSEPRVRETQYF.

The chain combines TRBV5-6 with TRBJ2-1, with D possibly matching TRBD2 (7 bases). This CDR3 has 17 amino acids. Per germline, CDR1 SGHDT and CDR2 YYEEEE. The germline V and J ends were trimmed by 4 bases and 4 bases, with 21 bases remaining between them. The CDR3 region has the DNA TGTGCCAGCAGCCTAGAGTTTGGCGGGGGCCAGTACAATGAGCAGTTCTTC. This sequence encodes CASSLEFGGGQYNEQFF.

The chain uses TRBV13 and TRBJ1-4; TRBD1 matches at 11 bases. This CDR3 is built from 15 residues. CDR1 and CDR2 (germline): PRHDT, FYEKMQ (reference sequence). V lost 4 bases and J lost 8; bases outside the gene matches: 6. CDR3 sequence: CASSSRDRGDEKLFF. The CDR3 DNA reads as TGTGCCAGCAGCTCCCGGGACAGGGGGGACGAAAAACTGTTTTTT.

This clone showed up just a few times. The V gene is TRBV11-2, the J gene TRBJ1-1; no firm D call. Germline CDR1 and CDR2: SGHAT and FQNNGV. The V gene lost 1 base and the J gene lost 0 bases, with 21 bases spanning the gap. The CDR3 extends over 19 amino acids. DNA of the CDR3: TGTGCCAGCAGCTTAGGTTTTAGGTTAACAGTACTCATGAACACTGAAGCTTTCTTT. This codes for CASSLGFRLTVLMNTEAFF.

The chain has TRBV4-3 and TRBJ2-2; D is perhaps TRBD2 (5 bases). Trimming removed 3 bases at V and 6 bases at J, with 11 bases between. The CDR3 contains 14 residues. The germline V gene has CDR1 LGHNA and CDR2 YSLEER. For the CDR3, the DNA is TGCGCCAGCAGCCATACTAGATTCGCCGGGGAGCTGTTTTTT. This encodes CASSHTRFAGELFF.

V and J are TRBV5-1 and TRBJ1-6; the match to TRBD1 covers 9 bases. Losses at the gene ends were 4 bases for V and 7 bases for J; bases not matched to a gene: 9. This CDR3 has 16 amino acids. Germline CDR1 is SGHRS and CDR2 is YFSETQ. The CDR3 bases are TGCGCCAGCAGCAATACACAGGGGGCTCAAAATTCACCCCTCCACTTT. It codes for CASSNTQGAQNSPLHF.

The chain recombines TRBV27 with TRBJ2-3, with 9 bases that match TRBD1. Germline V gene sequence: CDR1 MNHEY, CDR2 SMNVEV (reference sequence). This CDR3 contains 16 residues. J was trimmed by 3 bases and V by 5 bases; bases with no gene match: 9. The CDR3 is CASSPSTGGWTDTQYF. The CDR3 bases are TGTGCCAGCAGTCCGTCGACAGGGGGGTGGACAGATACGCAGTATTTT.